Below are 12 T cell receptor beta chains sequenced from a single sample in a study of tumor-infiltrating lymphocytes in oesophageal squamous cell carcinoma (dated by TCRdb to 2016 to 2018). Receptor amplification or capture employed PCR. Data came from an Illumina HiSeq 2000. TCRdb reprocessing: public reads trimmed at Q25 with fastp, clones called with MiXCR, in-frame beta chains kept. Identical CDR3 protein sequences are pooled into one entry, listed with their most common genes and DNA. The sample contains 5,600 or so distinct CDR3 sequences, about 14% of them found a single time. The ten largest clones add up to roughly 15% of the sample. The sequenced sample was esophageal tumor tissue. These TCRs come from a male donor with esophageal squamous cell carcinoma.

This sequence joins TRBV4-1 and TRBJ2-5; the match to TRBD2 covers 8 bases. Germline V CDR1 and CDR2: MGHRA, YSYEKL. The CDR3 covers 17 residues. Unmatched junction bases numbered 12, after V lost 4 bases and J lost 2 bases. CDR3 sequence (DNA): TGCGCCAGCAGCCCACGAGGTCTAGCGGGTTTACAAGAGACCCAGTACTTC. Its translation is CASSPRGLAGLQETQYF.

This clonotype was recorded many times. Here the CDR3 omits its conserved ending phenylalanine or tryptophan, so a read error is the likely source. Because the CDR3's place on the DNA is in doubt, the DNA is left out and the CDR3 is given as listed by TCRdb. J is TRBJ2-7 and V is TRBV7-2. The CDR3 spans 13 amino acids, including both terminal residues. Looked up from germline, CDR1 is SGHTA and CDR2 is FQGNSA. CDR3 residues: CASSFAYGYTFGS.

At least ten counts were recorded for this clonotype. The DNA for the CDR3 is TGTGCCAGCAGTGACTCGAAGGAGTGGGGGGGCACCGGGGAGCTGTTTTTT. Translated: CASSDSKEWGGTGELFF. The chain joins TRBV6-4 to TRBJ2-2, with 7 bases lining up with TRBD2. The ends lost 0 bases at V and 4 bases at J; junction bases unmatched: 8. The CDR3 spans 17 residues. Germline lookup yields CDR1 MRHNA and CDR2 SNTAGT.

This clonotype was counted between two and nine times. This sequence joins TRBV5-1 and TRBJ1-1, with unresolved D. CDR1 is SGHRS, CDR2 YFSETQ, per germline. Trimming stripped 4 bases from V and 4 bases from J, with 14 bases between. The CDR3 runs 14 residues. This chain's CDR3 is CASSPRVKGTEAFF. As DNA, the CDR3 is TGCGCCAGCAGCCCAAGGGTTAAGGGCACTGAAGCTTTCTTT.

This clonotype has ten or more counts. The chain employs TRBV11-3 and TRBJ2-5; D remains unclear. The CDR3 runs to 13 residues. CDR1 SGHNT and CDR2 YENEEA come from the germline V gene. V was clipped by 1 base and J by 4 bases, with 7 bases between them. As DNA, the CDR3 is TGTGCCAGCAGCTTAGCCGACGGAGAGACCCAGTACTTC. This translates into CASSLADGETQYF.

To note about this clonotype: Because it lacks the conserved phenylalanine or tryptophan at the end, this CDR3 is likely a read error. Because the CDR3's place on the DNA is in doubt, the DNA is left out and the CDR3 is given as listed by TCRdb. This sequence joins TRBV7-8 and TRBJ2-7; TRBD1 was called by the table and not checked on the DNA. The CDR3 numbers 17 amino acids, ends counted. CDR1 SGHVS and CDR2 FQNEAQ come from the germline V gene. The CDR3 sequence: CASSRRDRTPSGYTFGS.

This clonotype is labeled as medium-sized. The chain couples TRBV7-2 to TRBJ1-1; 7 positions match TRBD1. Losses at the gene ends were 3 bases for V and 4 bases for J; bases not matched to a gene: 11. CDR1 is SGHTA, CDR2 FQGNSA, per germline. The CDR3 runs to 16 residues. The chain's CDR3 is CASSLTGFLGGTEAFF. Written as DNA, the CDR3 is TGTGCCAGCAGCTTGACAGGGTTTCTGGGGGGCACTGAAGCTTTCTTT.

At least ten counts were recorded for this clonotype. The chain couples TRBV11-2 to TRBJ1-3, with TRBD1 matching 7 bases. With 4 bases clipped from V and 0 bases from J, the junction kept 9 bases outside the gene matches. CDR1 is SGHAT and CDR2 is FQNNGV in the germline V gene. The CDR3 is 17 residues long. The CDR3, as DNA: TGTGCCAGCAGCTCTAACCGGGACAGTCCCTCTGGAAACACCATATATTTT. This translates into CASSSNRDSPSGNTIYF.

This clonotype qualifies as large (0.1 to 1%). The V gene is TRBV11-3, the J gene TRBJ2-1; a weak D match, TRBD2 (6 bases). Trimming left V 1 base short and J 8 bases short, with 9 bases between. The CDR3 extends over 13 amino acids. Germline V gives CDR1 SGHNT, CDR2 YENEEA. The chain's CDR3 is CASSLAGVDEQFF. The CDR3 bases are TGTGCCAGCAGCTTAGCGGGGGTGGATGAGCAGTTCTTC.

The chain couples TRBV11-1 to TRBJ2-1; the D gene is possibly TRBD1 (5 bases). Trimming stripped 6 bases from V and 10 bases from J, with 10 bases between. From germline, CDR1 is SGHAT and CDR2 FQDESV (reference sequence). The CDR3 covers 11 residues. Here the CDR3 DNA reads TGTGCCAGCAGGGGGCCCTACGAGCAGTTCTTC. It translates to CASRGPYEQFF.

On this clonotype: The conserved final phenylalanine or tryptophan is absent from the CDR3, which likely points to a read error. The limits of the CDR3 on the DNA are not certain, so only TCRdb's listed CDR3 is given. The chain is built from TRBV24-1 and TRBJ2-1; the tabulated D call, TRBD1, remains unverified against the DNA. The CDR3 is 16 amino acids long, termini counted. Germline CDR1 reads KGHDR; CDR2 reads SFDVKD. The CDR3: CATSDSGTDYGYTFGS.

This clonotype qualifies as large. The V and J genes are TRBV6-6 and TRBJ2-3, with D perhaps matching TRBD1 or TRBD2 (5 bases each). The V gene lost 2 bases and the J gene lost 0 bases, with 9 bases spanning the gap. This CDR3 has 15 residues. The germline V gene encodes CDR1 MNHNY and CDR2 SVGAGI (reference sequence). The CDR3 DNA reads TGTGCCAGCAGTTACACCGGGACCAGCACAGATACGCAGTATTTT. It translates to CASSYTGTSTDTQYF.